This passage covers 9 T cell receptor beta chains from one sample sequenced in a study of T cell responses to AZD1222 COVID-19 vaccine. TCRdb keeps only in-frame clones here, not all; method: immunoSEQ multiplex PCR. Among more than 20,000 clones listed, about nine tenths were seen once. The sample was peripheral blood, taken 28 days after the second AZD1222 dose. These receptors all stem from an adult who received the AZD1222 COVID-19 vaccine.

The rearrangement uses TRBV2 and TRBJ1-2; D not resolved. The CDR3 is made up of 15 amino acids. With 1 base removed from V and 8 bases from J, the gap between germline ends came to 17 bases. Per the germline V gene, CDR1 is SNHLY and CDR2 is FYNNEI. The CDR3 here is CASSEERLSLGGYTF. The CDR3 coding sequence is TGTGCCAGCAGTGAAGAACGACTTTCCCTGGGAGGCTACACCTTC.

The CDR3 coding sequence is TGTGCCAGCAGTTGGGGTACAGGGTACGAGCAGTACTTC. As protein: CASSWGTGYEQYF. The V and J genes are TRBV27 and TRBJ2-7, with a weak D call TRBD1 (6 bases). The germline V gene encodes CDR1 MNHEY and CDR2 SMNVEV (reference sequence). The CDR3 spans 13 residues. V was trimmed by 4 bases and J by 4 bases, leaving 11 bases between them.

In its sample, this clone was seen once. The chain employs TRBV7-2 and TRBJ1-5; D is possibly TRBD1 (5 bases). V was trimmed by 1 base and J by 7 bases, leaving 14 bases between them. Per germline, CDR1 SGHTA and CDR2 FQGNSA. CDR3 length: 15 amino acids. The CDR3 sequence is CASSLVAGAGQPQHF. The CDR3 DNA is TGTGCCAGCAGCTTAGTAGCGGGAGCAGGGCAGCCCCAGCATTTT. Combining the CDR3 with reference TRBV7-2 and TRBJ1-5 gives the whole variable domain GAGVSQSPSNKVTEKGKDVELRCDPISGHTALYWYRQSLGQGLEFLIYFQGNSAPDKSGLPSDRFSAERTGGSVSTLTIQRTQQEDSAVYLCASSLVAGAGQPQHFGDGTRLSIL.

The count of this clone is one. The gene calls are TRBV7-9 and TRBJ1-3; D is possibly TRBD1 (6 bases). Trimming cost V 5 bases and J 1 base, with 12 bases left between them. The CDR3 is 15 amino acids. CDR1 is SEHNR and CDR2 is FQNEAQ in the germline V gene (reference sequence). CDR3 protein: CASSAPTGSGNTIYF. The CDR3 nucleotides read TGTGCCAGCAGCGCTCCAACAGGGTCTGGAAACACCATATATTTT.

The table lists this clone with a count of one. The chain recombines TRBV12-3 or TRBV12-4 with TRBJ2-6; D gene unclear. This CDR3 is 13 amino acids long. Trimming pared 8 bases from V and 0 bases from J, leaving 5 bases between. CDR3 region: CASGLSGANVLTF. As DNA, the CDR3 is TGTGCCAGCGGCCTCTCTGGGGCCAACGTCCTGACTTTC.

The V call is TRBV19, the J call TRBJ1-2; D uncertain. From germline, CDR1 is LNHDA and CDR2 SQIVND (reference sequence). CDR3 length: 13 residues. The ends were cut back, 9 bases at V and 2 bases at J, with 13 bases in the middle. This CDR3 is CASRLPSNYGYTF. The CDR3 region has the DNA TGTGCCAGCCGACTCCCCAGCAACTATGGCTACACCTTC. The full variable domain, in which reference TRBV19 and TRBJ1-2 provide the parts outside the CDR3, is DGGITQSPKYLFRKEGQNVTLSCEQNLNHDAMYWYRQDPGQGLRLIYYSQIVNDFQKGDIAEGYSVSREKKESFPLTVTSAQKNPTAFYLCASRLPSNYGYTFGSGTRLTVV.

The CDR3 protein is CASSPNPGQGAFQPQHF. Here the CDR3 DNA reads TGTGCCAGCTCACCCAATCCTGGACAGGGAGCTTTTCAGCCCCAGCATTTT. The chain employs TRBV18 and TRBJ1-5, with 8 bases identical to TRBD1. Germline CDR1 is KGHSH and CDR2 is LQKENI. The CDR3 is 17 amino acids. V lost 3 bases and J lost 6; bases outside the gene matches: 13.

The table lists this clone with a count of one. This rearrangement joins TRBV5-8 to TRBJ2-3, with TRBD1 identical over 10 bases. Germline CDR1 is SGHTS and CDR2 is YDEGEE. The length of the CDR3 is 14 residues. V was clipped by 2 bases and J by 6 bases; unmatched bases: 3. DNA for the CDR3: TGTGCCAGCAGCTTCGGACAGGGGGGTGATACGCAGTATTTT. Translating it yields CASSFGQGGDTQYF.

J is TRBJ2-1 and V is TRBV3-1 (or the pseudogene TRBV3-2); 7 nucleotides align to TRBD2. In germline, CDR1 is LGHDT, CDR2 YNNKEL (reference sequence). V lost 0 bases to trimming and J lost 9 bases; unmatched junction nucleotides: 11. This CDR3 has 16 amino acids. Here the CDR3 reads CASSQEWGGPGFEQFF. CDR3 nucleotides: TGTGCCAGCAGCCAAGAGTGGGGAGGGCCGGGTTTTGAGCAGTTCTTC.